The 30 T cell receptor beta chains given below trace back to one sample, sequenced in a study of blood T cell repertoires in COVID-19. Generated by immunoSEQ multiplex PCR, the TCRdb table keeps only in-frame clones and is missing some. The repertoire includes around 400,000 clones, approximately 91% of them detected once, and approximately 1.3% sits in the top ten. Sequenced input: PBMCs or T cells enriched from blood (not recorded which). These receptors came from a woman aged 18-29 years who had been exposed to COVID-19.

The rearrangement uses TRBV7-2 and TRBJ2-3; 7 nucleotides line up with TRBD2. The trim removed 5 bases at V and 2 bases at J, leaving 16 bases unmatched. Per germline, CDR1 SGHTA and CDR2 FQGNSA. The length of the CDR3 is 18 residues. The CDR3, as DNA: TGTGCCAGCAGCCGCGCCCACCCCCTAGCGGACCTCACAGATACGCAGTATTTT. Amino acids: CASSRAHPLADLTDTQYF.

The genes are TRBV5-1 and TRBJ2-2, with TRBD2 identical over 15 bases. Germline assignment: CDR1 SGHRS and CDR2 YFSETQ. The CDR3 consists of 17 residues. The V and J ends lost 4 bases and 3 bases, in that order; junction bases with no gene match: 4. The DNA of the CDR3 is TGCGCCAGCAGCACGGGACTAGCGGGGGGTTACACCGGGGAGCTGTTTTTT. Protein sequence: CASSTGLAGGYTGELFF.

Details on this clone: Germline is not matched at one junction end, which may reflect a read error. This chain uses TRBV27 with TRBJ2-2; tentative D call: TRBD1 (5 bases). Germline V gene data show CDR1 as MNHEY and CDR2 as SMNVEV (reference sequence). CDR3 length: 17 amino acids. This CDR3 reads CASSLSPGSPNNGELFF. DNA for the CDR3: TGTGCCAGCAGTTTATCCCCAGGGTCACCAAACAACGGGGAGCTGTTTTTT.

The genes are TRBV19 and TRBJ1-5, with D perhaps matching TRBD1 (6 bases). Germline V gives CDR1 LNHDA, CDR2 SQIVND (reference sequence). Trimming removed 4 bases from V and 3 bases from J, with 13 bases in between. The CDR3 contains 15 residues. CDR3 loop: CASSTYGQPNQPQHF. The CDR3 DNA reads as TGTGCCAGTAGTACCTACGGACAGCCCAATCAGCCCCAGCATTTT.

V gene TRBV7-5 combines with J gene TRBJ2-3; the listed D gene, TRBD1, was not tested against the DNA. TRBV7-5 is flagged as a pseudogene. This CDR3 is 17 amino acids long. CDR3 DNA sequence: TGTGCCAGAAGCTCAGACCCGACAGGGGGCCAAACAGATACGCAGTATTTT. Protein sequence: CARSSDPTGGQTDTQYF.

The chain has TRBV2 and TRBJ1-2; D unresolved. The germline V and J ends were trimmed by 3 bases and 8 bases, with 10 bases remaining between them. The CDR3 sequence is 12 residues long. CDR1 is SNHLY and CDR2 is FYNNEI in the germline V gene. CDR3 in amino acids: CASSDELLGYTF. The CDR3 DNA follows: TGTGCCAGCAGTGATGAACTATTGGGCTACACCTTC.

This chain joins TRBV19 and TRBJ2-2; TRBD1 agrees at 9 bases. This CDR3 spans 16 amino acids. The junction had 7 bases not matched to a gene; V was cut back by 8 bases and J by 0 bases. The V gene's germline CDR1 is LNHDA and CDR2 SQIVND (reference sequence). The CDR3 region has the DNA TGTGCCAGTCGACTGGGACAGGGTTCGAACACCGGGGAGCTGTTTTTT. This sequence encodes CASRLGQGSNTGELFF.

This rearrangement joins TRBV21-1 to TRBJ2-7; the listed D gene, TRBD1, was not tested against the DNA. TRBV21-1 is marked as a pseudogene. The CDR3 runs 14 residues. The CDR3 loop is CASSRVAQLYEQYF. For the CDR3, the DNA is TGTGCCAGCAGCAGGGTGGCACAGCTCTACGAGCAGTACTTC.

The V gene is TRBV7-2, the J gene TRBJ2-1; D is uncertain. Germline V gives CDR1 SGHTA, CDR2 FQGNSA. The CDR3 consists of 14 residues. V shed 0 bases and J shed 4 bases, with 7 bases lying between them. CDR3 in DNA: TGTGCCAGCAGCTTAGCGGGCTCGTACAATGAGCAGTTCTTC. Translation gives CASSLAGSYNEQFF. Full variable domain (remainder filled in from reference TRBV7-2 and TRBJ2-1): GAGVSQSPSNKVTEKGKDVELRCDPISGHTALYWYRQSLGQGLEFLIYFQGNSAPDKSGLPSDRFSAERTGGSVSTLTIQRTQQEDSAVYLCASSLAGSYNEQFFGPGTRLTVL.

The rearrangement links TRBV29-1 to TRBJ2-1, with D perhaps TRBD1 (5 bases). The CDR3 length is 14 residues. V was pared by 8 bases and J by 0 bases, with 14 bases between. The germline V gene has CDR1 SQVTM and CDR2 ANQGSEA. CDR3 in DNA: TGCAGCTCCCGTGGGGCAGCCTCCTACAATGAGCAGTTCTTC. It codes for CSSRGAASYNEQFF.

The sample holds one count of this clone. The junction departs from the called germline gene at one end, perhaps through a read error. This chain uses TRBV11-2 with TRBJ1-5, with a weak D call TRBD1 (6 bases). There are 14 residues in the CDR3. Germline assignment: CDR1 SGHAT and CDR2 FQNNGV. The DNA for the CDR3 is TGTGCCAGCAGCCCCGGACAGTCCAATCGGCCCCAGCATTTT. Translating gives CASSPGQSNRPQHF.

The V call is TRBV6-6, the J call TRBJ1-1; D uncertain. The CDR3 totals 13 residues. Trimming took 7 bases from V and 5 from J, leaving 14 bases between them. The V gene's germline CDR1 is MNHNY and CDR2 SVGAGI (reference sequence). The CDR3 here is CASIGRRWTEAFF. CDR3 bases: TGTGCCAGCATTGGCAGGAGGTGGACTGAAGCTTTCTTT.

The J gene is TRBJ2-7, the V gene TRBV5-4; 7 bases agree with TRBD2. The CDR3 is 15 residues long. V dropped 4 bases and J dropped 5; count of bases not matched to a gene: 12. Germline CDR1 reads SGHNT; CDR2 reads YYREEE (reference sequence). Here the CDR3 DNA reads TGTGCCAGCAGCCCCCCCGGGGAGGGGTCCCACGAGCAGTACTTC. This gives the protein CASSPPGEGSHEQYF.

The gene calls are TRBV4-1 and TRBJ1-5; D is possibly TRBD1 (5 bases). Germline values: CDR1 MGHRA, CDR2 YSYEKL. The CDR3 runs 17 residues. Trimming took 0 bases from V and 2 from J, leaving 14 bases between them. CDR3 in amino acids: CASSQDIQTVGNQPQHF. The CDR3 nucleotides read TGCGCCAGCAGCCAAGATATCCAGACAGTAGGCAATCAGCCCCAGCATTTT.

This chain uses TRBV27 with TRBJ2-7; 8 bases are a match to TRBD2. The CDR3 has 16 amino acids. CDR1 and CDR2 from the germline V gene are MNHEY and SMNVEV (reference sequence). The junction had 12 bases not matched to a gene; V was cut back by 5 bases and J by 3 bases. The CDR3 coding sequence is TGTGCCAGCAGTCTAGGACGGACTAGCAACGGCTACGAGCAGTACTTC. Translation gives CASSLGRTSNGYEQYF.

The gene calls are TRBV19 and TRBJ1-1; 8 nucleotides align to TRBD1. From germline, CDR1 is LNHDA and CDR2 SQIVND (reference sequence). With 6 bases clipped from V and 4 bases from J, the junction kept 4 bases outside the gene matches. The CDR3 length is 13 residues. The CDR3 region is CASRTGAGTEAFF. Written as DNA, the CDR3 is TGTGCCAGTAGGACAGGGGCTGGCACTGAAGCTTTCTTT.

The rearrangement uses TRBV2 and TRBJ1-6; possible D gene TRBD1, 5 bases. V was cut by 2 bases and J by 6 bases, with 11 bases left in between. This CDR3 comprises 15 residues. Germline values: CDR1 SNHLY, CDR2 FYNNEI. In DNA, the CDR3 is TGTGCCAGCAGTGAAAGCAGGGTACTTAATTCACCCCTCCACTTT. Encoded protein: CASSESRVLNSPLHF.

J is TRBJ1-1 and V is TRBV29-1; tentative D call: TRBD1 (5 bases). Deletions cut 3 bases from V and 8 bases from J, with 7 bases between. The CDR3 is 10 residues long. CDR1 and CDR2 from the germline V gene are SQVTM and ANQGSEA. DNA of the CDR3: TGCAGCGTTGAGGGGGGGGAAGCTTTCTTT. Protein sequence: CSVEGGEAFF.

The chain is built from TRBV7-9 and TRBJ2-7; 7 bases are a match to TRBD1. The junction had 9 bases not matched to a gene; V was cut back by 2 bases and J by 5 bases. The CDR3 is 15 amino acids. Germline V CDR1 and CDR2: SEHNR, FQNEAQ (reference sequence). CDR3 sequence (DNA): TGTGCCAGCAGCTTATTGGGTGTAGGGGGCCACGAGCAGTACTTC. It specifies CASSLLGVGGHEQYF.

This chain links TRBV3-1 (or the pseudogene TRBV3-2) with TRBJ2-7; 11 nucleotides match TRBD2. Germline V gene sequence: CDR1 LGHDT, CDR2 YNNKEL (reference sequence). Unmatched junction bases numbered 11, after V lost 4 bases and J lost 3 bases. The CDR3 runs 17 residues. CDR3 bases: TGTGCCAGCAGCCCCTTTAGCGGGGGGGCTCTGATCTACGAGCAGTACTTC. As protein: CASSPFSGGALIYEQYF.

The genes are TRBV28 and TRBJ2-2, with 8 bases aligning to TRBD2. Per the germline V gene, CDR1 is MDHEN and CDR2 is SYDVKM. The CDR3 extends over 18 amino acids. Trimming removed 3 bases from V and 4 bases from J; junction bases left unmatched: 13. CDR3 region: CASSFPGLAGWGTGELFF. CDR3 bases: TGTGCCAGCAGTTTTCCCGGGCTAGCGGGTTGGGGCACCGGGGAGCTGTTTTTT.

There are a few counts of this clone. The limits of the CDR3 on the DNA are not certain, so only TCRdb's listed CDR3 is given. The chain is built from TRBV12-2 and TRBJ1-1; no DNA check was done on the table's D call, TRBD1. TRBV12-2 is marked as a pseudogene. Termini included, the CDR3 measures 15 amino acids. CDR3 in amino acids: CASRLVARGNTEAFF.

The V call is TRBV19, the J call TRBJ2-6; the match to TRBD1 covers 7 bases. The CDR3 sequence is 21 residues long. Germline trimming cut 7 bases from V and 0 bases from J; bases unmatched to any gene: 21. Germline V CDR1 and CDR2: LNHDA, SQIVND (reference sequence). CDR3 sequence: CASTIRGGTVTRGSGANVLTF. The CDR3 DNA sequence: TGTGCCAGTACCATAAGGGGTGGGACAGTGACCCGTGGCTCTGGGGCCAACGTCCTGACTTTC. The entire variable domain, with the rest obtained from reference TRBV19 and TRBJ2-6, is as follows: DGGITQSPKYLFRKEGQNVTLSCEQNLNHDAMYWYRQDPGQGLRLIYYSQIVNDFQKGDIAEGYSVSREKKESFPLTVTSAQKNPTAFYLCASTIRGGTVTRGSGANVLTFGAGSRLTVL.

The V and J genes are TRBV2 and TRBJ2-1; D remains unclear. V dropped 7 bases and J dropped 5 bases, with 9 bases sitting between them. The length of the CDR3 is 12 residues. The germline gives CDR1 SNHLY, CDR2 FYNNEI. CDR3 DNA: TGTGCCAGCAAGCCCGAGAACAATGAGCAGTTCTTC. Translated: CASKPENNEQFF.

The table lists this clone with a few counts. CDR3 amino acids: CASSVEGGQSPLHF. The CDR3 nucleotides are TGCGCCAGCAGCGTTGAAGGAGGGCAGTCACCCCTCCACTTT. This chain joins TRBV5-1 and TRBJ1-6; D unclear. V gave up 4 bases and J gave up 10 bases, with 15 bases separating them. The CDR3 is 14 amino acids. The germline V gene has CDR1 SGHRS and CDR2 YFSETQ.

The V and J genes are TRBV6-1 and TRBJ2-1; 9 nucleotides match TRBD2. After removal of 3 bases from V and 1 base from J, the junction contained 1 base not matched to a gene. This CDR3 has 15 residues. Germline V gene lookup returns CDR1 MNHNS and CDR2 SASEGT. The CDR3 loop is CASSEREGSYNEQFF. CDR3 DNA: TGTGCCAGCAGTGAGCGGGAGGGTTCCTACAATGAGCAGTTCTTC.

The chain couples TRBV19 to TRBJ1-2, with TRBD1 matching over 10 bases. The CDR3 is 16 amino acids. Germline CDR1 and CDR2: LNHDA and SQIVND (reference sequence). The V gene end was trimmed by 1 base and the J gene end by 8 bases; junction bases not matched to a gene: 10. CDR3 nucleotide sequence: TGTGCCAGTAGTATAGGGGACCGAGGGACAGGGGACGGCTACACCTTC. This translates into CASSIGDRGTGDGYTF.

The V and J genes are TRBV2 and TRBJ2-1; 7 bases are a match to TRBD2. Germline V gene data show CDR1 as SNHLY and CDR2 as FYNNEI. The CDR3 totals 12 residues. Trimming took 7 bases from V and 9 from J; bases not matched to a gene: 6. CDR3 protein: CASTRLAGEQFF. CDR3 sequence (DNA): TGTGCCAGCACCCGACTAGCTGGTGAGCAGTTCTTC.

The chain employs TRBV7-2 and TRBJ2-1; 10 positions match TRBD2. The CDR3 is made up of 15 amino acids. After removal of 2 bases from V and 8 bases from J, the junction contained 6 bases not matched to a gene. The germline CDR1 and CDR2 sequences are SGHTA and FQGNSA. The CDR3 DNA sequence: TGTGCCAGCAGCTTACTAGCGGGAGTTTGGTATGAGCAGTTCTTC. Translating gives CASSLLAGVWYEQFF.

The CDR3, as DNA: TGCGCCAGCAGAGTAGCGGGAGAAGGGACCGGGGAGCTGTTTTTT. Protein product: CASRVAGEGTGELFF. The chain combines TRBV10-2 with TRBJ2-2, with TRBD2 matching 9 bases. The CDR3 spans 15 residues. Germline trimming cut 6 bases from V and 5 bases from J; bases unmatched to any gene: 7. Germline values: CDR1 WSHSY, CDR2 SAAADI.